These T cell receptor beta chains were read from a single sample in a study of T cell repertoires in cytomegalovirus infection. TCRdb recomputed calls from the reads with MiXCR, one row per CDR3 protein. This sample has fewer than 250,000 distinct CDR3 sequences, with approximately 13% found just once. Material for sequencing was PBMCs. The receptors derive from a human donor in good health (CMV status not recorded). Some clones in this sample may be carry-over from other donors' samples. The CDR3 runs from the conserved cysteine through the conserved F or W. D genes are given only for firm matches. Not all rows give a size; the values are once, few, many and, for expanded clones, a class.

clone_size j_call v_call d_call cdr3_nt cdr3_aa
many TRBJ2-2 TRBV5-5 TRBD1 TGTGCCAGCAGCGCGAGGACAGGGGGGATCGGGGAGCTGTTTTTT CASSARTGGIGELFF
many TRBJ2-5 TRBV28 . TGTGCCACCAAAAGGAATGGGGAAGCGCCCCGGGAGACCCAGTACTTC CATKRNGEAPRETQYF
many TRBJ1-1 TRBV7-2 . TGTGCCAGCAGCTTAAATCAGTACACTGAAGCTTTCTTT CASSLNQYTEAFF
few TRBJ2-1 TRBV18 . TGTGCCAGCTCACCCGAGGAAGGGGACGACTACAATGAGCAGTTCTTC CASSPEEGDDYNEQFF
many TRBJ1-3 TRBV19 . TGTGCCAGTAGTGGGCAGGCAGACTCTGGAAACACCATATATTTT CASSGQADSGNTIYF
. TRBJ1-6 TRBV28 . TGTGCCAGCAGTGGAACAGGGAAGGGGCCGCCAAATTCACCCCTCCACTTT CASSGTGKGPPNSPLHF
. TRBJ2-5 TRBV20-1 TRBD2 TGCAGTGCTAGTAGATACGGGGGGCAAGAGACCCAGTACTTC CSASRYGGQETQYF
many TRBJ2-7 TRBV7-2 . TGTGCCAGCAGCTTAGCGGGGCCGACCTACGAGCAGTACTTC CASSLAGPTYEQYF
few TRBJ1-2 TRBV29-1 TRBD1 TGCAGCGTCGGGACAGGCCTTCGGGATGGCTACACCTTC CSVGTGLRDGYTF
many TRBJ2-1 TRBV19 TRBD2 TGTGCCAGTAGTATCTTTTTAGCGGGAGTCGGAGGTGAGCAGTTCTTC CASSIFLAGVGGEQFF
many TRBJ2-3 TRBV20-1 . TGCAGTGCTAGAGGGACGATCGAGGCCACAGATACGCAGTATTTT CSARGTIEATDTQYF
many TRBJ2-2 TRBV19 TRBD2 TGTGCCAGTAGTAATGGGGTGGGGAGTTCGCTAGCGGCCTCGAACACCGGGGAGCTGTTTTTT CASSNGVGSSLAASNTGELFF
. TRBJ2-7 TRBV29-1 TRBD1 TGCAGCGTTACCGGGACAGGGGTCCACGAGCAGTACTTC CSVTGTGVHEQYF
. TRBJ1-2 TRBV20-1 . TGCAGTGCTAGGGCCGGAGCTAACTATGGCTACACCTTC CSARAGANYGYTF
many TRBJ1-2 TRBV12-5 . TGTGCTAGTGGTTTGGAGAAGTATGGCTACACCTTC CASGLEKYGYTF